The entry below describes one T cell receptor beta chain. Its antigen is not yet known. No base quality values were provided; no much bigger clone lies one nucleotide off. These data come from a study of blood T cell repertoires in COVID-19 (dated by TCRdb to the early 2020s). For the wider study: The collaborator samples originated in the United States, Italy and Spain and spanned the acute and convalescent phases of COVID-19. The material from the prospective study consisted of cDNA or gDNA derived from T cells, B-cell-depleted T cells, or PBMCs. Deeply sampled blood TCRbeta repertoires from subjects exposed to, actively infected with, or recovered from COVID-19 were included in the dataset. The repertoires were released in a freely available public database intended as a resource for research on the immune response to SARS-CoV-2. The samples were drawn from two sources: the first 160 participants of the ongoing ImmuneRACE study, and approximately 1,300 subjects contributed by 6 global collaborators. Nearly every sample came with metadata listing a de-identified subject ID, COVID-19 status, age in years and sex. Where HLA class I and class II types were available, the types were taken from metadata supplied by the sample provider, not from assay-based typing.

General study outcomes and caveats: The quantity of clinical and demographic metadata differed by source and by participant and was supplied without curation.

Per the germline V gene, MRHNA is the CDR1 and SNTAGT is the CDR2. From the cysteine up to the phenylalanine, the CDR3 has a length of 14 residues. The only DNA kept is the CDR3, 42 bases in frame from the first base. Trimming costs V 2 bases and J 5 bases, and their ends lie 9 bases apart. In Seattle, one collaborating source enrolled patients while the infection was active and tracked those patients longitudinally over the course of disease. Whole blood was collected in K2EDTA tubes by collaborating institutions according to the institutions' own protocols. For TCRbeta analysis, collaborators shipped samples as frozen whole blood, isolated PBMCs, or DNA extracted from either of those sample types. TCRbeta CDR3 regions were amplified from genomic DNA using the immunoSEQ Assay, a bias-controlled multiplex PCR. The authors processed their data as follows. The number of nucleated cells in each sample was estimated from the amplification of reference gene primers within the assay. To quantify the absolute abundance of each unique TCRbeta CDR3 rearrangement, sequence reads were collapsed and filtered. Productive Simpson clonality was computed per sample as the square root of Simpson's diversity index over productive rearrangements. Imported from immuneACCESS, the table was reduced by TCRdb to in-frame sequences with V and J called. These copies leave out some clones; in studies compared against another copy, an unresolved V gene accounts for under half, and the cause of the remainder is not known. The V and J calls and clone size come from that table; D and trimming were worked out from the DNA. For this sample there are about 270,000 clones; roughly 90% appear just once. The ten most abundant clones make up around 12% of the sample.

This receptor was identified in a woman in her 70s with COVID-19, enrolled during active disease. Sequenced sample: peripheral blood. The chain was built from TRBV6-4 and TRBJ2-2; a weak D assignment points to TRBD1 (5 bases agree). The DNA sequence reads TGTGCCAGCAGTGACCAGCAGGGTACCGGGGAGCTGTTTTTT. Its amino acids are CASSDQQGTGELFF.